This entry lists 14 T cell receptor beta chains sequenced from one sample in a study of PD-L1 blockade in urothelial cancer. Repertoires were generated with immunoSEQ multiplex PCR, while TCRdb's copy carries only in-frame clones and drops some. The sample lists about 80,000 clones; 87% were seen once. The sequences come from PBMCs, collected around atezolizumab (anti-PD-L1) treatment. These TCRs come from a woman in her 70s with urothelial cancer.

The J gene is TRBJ1-1, the V gene TRBV29-1; tentatively, D is TRBD1 (5 bases). Trimming shortened V by 5 bases and J by 0 bases, and 16 bases separated the two germline ends. There are 15 residues in the CDR3. Per germline, CDR1 SQVTM and CDR2 ANQGSEA. CDR3 DNA sequence: TGCAGCGTTACTCCCTGGGCGGACATGAACACTGAAGCTTTCTTT. Translating gives CSVTPWADMNTEAFF.

This clone was seen just once. The chain joins TRBV7-9 to TRBJ2-3; 9 positions match TRBD2. The junction had 11 bases not matched to a gene; V was cut back by 1 base and J by 6 bases. The CDR3 contains 17 residues. The germline V gene encodes CDR1 SEHNR and CDR2 FQNEAQ (reference sequence). The CDR3 sequence: CASSLVALGLAGDTQYF. The CDR3 DNA reads TGTGCCAGCAGCTTAGTGGCGTTGGGGCTAGCGGGGGATACGCAGTATTTT.

The chain couples TRBV27 to TRBJ2-7; 8 positions agree with TRBD1. Losses at the gene ends were 4 bases for V and 3 bases for J; bases not matched to a gene: 5. The CDR3 has 14 amino acids. Germline assignment: CDR1 MNHEY and CDR2 SMNVEV (reference sequence). Here the CDR3 reads CASSSQGAHYEQYF. The CDR3 DNA sequence: TGTGCCAGCAGTTCCCAGGGGGCGCACTACGAGCAGTACTTC.

This clone was observed a handful of times. This chain links TRBV4-1 with TRBJ2-7; perhaps TRBD1 as D (7 bases). V dropped 3 bases and J dropped 3 bases, with 12 bases sitting between them. The CDR3 is 14 residues long. In germline, CDR1 is MGHRA, CDR2 YSYEKL. The CDR3 DNA sequence: TGCGCCAGCAGCCACTCAGGGGGGATCTACGAGCAGTACTTC. Encoded protein: CASSHSGGIYEQYF.

The rearrangement uses TRBV11-2 and TRBJ2-1; D unclear. Per the germline V gene, CDR1 is SGHAT and CDR2 is FQNNGV. The germline V and J ends were trimmed by 5 bases and 0 bases, with 14 bases remaining between them. This CDR3 region has 16 residues. The CDR3 spells CASSRGVMSSYNEQFF. The CDR3 DNA is TGTGCCAGCAGCCGCGGAGTTATGAGCTCCTACAATGAGCAGTTCTTC.

This clone showed up just once. The rearrangement joins TRBV27 to TRBJ2-6, with 10 bases lining up with TRBD1. In germline, CDR1 is MNHEY, CDR2 SMNVEV (reference sequence). The CDR3 has 20 residues. The junction had 13 bases not matched to a gene; V was cut back by 5 bases and J by 0 bases. The CDR3 region is CASSTITGTGAPSGANVLTF. Written as DNA, the CDR3 is TGTGCCAGCAGTACAATCACCGGGACAGGGGCACCCTCTGGGGCCAACGTCCTGACTTTC.

The V call is TRBV5-1, the J call TRBJ1-3; 8 bases are a match to TRBD1. V lost 4 bases, J lost 3 bases, and 3 bases stayed unmatched. This CDR3 region has 14 residues. In germline, CDR1 is SGHRS, CDR2 YFSETQ. CDR3 region: CASSRGTGGNTIYF. The CDR3 DNA sequence: TGCGCCAGCAGCCGGGGGACAGGTGGAAACACCATATATTTT.

The V gene is TRBV2, the J gene TRBJ2-3, with 9 bases aligning to TRBD2. This CDR3 has 16 amino acids. The germline V gene encodes CDR1 SNHLY and CDR2 FYNNEI. The J segment lost 6 bases and the V segment lost 6 bases, leaving 13 bases of the junction unmatched. CDR3 in amino acids: CASRDRVAGVQDTQYF. CDR3 nucleotides: TGTGCCAGCAGGGACCGGGTAGCGGGGGTCCAGGATACGCAGTATTTT.

The genes are TRBV7-9 and TRBJ1-5; D call uncertain. The V end was cut by 4 bases, the J end by 1 base, with 8 bases between. This CDR3 spans 14 amino acids. Germline V CDR1 and CDR2: SEHNR, FQNEAQ (reference sequence). The CDR3 nucleotides read TGTGCCAGCAGCTCTGGGCAGAGCAATCAGCCCCAGCATTTT. As protein: CASSSGQSNQPQHF. Full variable domain (remainder filled in from reference TRBV7-9 and TRBJ1-5): DTGVSQNPRHKITKRGQNVTFRCDPISEHNRLYWYRQTLGQGPEFLTYFQNEAQLEKSRLLSDRFSAERPKGSFSTLEIQRTEQGDSAMYLCASSSGQSNQPQHFGDGTRLSIL.

In the case of this clone: One junction end does not reproduce the germline sequence, and a read error may be involved. The chain combines TRBV2 with TRBJ1-6; 7 bases are shared with TRBD1. The CDR3 totals 15 residues. CDR1 is SNHLY and CDR2 is FYNNEI in the germline V gene. CDR3 in DNA: TGTGCCAGCAGTCGACAGGGTTCCGATAATTCACCCTTCCACTTT. Translating gives CASSRQGSDNSPFHF.

V gene TRBV5-1 combines with J gene TRBJ2-1; 7 nucleotides line up with TRBD2. J lost 8 bases, V lost 5 bases, and 13 bases had no gene match. Germline assignment: CDR1 SGHRS and CDR2 YFSETQ. The CDR3 extends over 15 amino acids. CDR3 in DNA: TGCGCCAGCAGGGTGCTAGCGGTGTCGGGAGATGAGCAGTTCTTC. Translating gives CASRVLAVSGDEQFF.

The gene calls are TRBV12-5 and TRBJ2-1, with a tentative D call TRBD2 (6 bases). This CDR3 has 13 amino acids. In germline, CDR1 is LGHNT, CDR2 FRNRAP. Between the trimmed V and J ends, which lost 8 bases and 8 bases, there was a span of 16 bases. In nucleotides, the CDR3 is TGTGCTAGTACAATAACTTGGGGGGATGAGCAGTTCTTC. It translates to CASTITWGDEQFF.

The chain uses TRBV30 and TRBJ2-5; 10 bases align to TRBD1. CDR1 and CDR2 from the germline V gene are GTSNPN and SVGIG (reference sequence). Trimming at V came to 3 bases and at J to 8 bases, leaving 6 bases not matched to a gene. CDR3 length: 13 residues. The CDR3 protein is CAWSRRDRGTQYF. DNA of the CDR3: TGTGCCTGGAGCCGTCGGGACAGGGGAACCCAGTACTTC.

This chain links TRBV4-1 with TRBJ2-3; 8 positions agree with TRBD1. This CDR3 spans 15 amino acids. Germline CDR1 and CDR2: MGHRA and YSYEKL. The J segment lost 5 bases and the V segment lost 1 base, leaving 5 bases of the junction unmatched. The CDR3 bases are TGCGCCAGCAGCCAAGGGCAGGGGGCGGAAGATACGCAGTATTTT. Residues: CASSQGQGAEDTQYF.